The clone carrying this T cell receptor beta chain was seen once. As yet, its antigen is unknown. Method: immunoSEQ multiplex PCR; TCRdb's copy keeps in-frame clones and lacks some. The sample has 75,000 to 100,000 clones, roughly 94% seen once; the top ten hold around 1.5%. V was clipped by 3 bases and J by 0 bases, with 9 bases between them. Germline CDR1 SGHNT, CDR2 YENEEA. The CDR3 is made up of 16 amino acids. The source of the sample is a study of siplizumab effects on memory and regulatory T cells. Study-level points and caveats: Siplizumab produced a significant drop in alloreactive sequences attributable to unstimulated CD4+ memory cells. Alloreactive clones mapping to unstimulated subsets formed only a minor fraction. Treg-derived clones made up an average of about 68% of mappable alloreactive CD4+ clones with siplizumab and 25% to 30% in controls.

Sequenced input: non-Treg CD4+ T cells sorted from blood. The chain is built from TRBV11-3 and TRBJ2-6; no clear D. The source of this sequence is a human donor in good health. The CDR3 loop reads CASSFFASSGANVLTF. The DNA of the CDR3 is TGTGCCAGCAGCTTTTTTGCGAGCTCTGGGGCCAACGTCCTGACTTTC.